This T cell receptor (beta chain) was sequenced for a study of blood T cell repertoires in COVID-19. V lost 2 bases, J lost 6 bases, and 8 bases stayed unmatched. The CDR3 spans 15 residues. Germline V CDR1 and CDR2: MNHNY, SVGAGI (reference sequence). Some clones are missing from TCRdb's copy, which holds only in-frame ones; the method was immunoSEQ multiplex PCR. This table holds 330,000 or so clones, roughly 90% found once. This rearrangement joins TRBV6-6 to TRBJ1-1; TRBD1 matches at 8 bases. Sequenced sample: peripheral blood. The origin of this receptor is a man aged 25-45 years with COVID-19, enrolled during active disease. The CDR3, as DNA: TGTGCCAGCAGTTACAGCAGGGGGCAGGTCGCTGAAGCTTTCTTT. Amino acids: CASSYSRGQVAEAFF.